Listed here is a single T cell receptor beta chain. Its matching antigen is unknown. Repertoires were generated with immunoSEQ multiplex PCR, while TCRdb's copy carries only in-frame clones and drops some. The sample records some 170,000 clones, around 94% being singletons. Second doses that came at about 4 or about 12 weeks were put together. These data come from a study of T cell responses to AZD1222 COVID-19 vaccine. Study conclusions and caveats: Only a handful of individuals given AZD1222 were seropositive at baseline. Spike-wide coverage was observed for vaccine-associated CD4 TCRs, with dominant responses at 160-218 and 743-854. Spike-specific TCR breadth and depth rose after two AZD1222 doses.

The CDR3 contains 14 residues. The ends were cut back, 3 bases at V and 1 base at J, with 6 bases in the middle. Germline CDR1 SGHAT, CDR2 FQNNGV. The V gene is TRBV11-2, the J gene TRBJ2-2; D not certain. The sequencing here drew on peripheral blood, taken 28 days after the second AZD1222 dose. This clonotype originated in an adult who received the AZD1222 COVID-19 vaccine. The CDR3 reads CASSLNLNTGELFF. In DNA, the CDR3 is TGTGCCAGCAGCTTGAACTTGAACACCGGGGAGCTGTTTTTT.